These 18 T cell receptor beta chains share one sample of origin, sequenced in a study of CD8+CD57+ T cells in acquired aplastic anemia. Investigators profiled TCR beta VDJ and CDR3 from genomic DNA template. One entry per CDR3 protein, called by TCRdb with MiXCR from the reads. The repertoire consists of approximately 130,000 distinct CDR3 sequences, with 30% to 45% occurring once and the leading ten covering roughly 2.7%. By flow cytometry, patients selected for sequencing had shown an expansion of CD8+CD57+ cells. Source material: sorted CD4+, CD8+, or CD8+CD57+ T cells (not recorded which) from PBMCs. All receptors come from a human donor with aplastic anemia.

This clonotype showed up just a few times. This may be a read error: a much more frequent sequence differs by one nucleotide. The V and J genes are TRBV3-1 and TRBJ1-2; D gene unclear. Per germline, CDR1 LGHDT and CDR2 YNNKEL (reference sequence). This CDR3 contains 12 residues. The CDR3 coding sequence is TGTGCCAGCTGCCAAGTCACGGGCGGCTACACCTTC. Encoded protein: CASCQVTGGYTF. The variable domain in full, completed from reference TRBV3-1 and TRBJ1-2, reads DTAVSQTPKYLVTQMGNDKSIKCEQNLGHDTMYWYKQDSKKFLKIMFSYNNKELIINETVPNRFSPKSPDKAHLNLHINSLELGDSAVYFCASCQVTGGYTFGSGTRLTVV.

The sample holds many counts of this clonotype. This chain uses TRBV10-3 with TRBJ2-2; TRBD1 matches at 8 bases. V dropped 7 bases and J dropped 5; count of bases not matched to a gene: 3. Germline assignment: CDR1 ENHRY and CDR2 SYGVKD. This CDR3 region has 13 residues. This CDR3 reads CAITRTGTGELFF. CDR3 nucleotides: TGTGCCATCACGCGGACAGGGACCGGGGAGCTGTTTTTT.

This clonotype was seen repeatedly, ten times or more. This chain joins TRBV5-1 and TRBJ2-2, with D possibly being TRBD1 (6 bases). In germline, CDR1 is SGHRS, CDR2 YFSETQ. The V and J ends lost 9 bases and 4 bases respectively, with 25 bases between them. CDR3 length equals 17 residues. CDR3 in DNA: TGCGCCACCTCAGGATCTATGTCAGGGGTTAGCACCGGGGAGCTGTTTTTT. Its protein product is CATSGSMSGVSTGELFF.

This clonotype has at least ten counts. DNA for the CDR3: TGTGCCAGCAGCCCCGGCGGCAGACCCTACGAGCAGTACGTC. This sequence encodes CASSPGGRPYEQYV. This chain connects TRBV7-2 to TRBJ2-7; no reliable D call. The V gene lost 5 bases and the J gene lost 2 bases, with 13 bases spanning the gap. The CDR3 loop spans 14 amino acids. The V gene's germline CDR1 is SGHTA and CDR2 FQGNSA.

This clonotype has at least ten counts. The chain has TRBV5-1 and TRBJ1-6; no firm D call. The germline V and J ends were trimmed by 0 bases and 8 bases, with 9 bases remaining between them. The V gene's germline CDR1 is SGHRS and CDR2 YFSETQ. This CDR3 has 14 amino acids. The chain's CDR3 is CASSLASGDSPLHF. CDR3 nucleotide sequence: TGCGCCAGCAGCTTGGCTTCGGGAGATTCACCCCTCCACTTT.

This clonotype was counted many times. V and J are TRBV3-1 and TRBJ1-1; TRBD1 might be the D (5 bases). CDR1 and CDR2 from the germline V gene are LGHDT and YNNKEL (reference sequence). There are 14 residues in the CDR3. The V end lost 0 bases, the J end lost 8 bases, and 13 bases lay between the germline ends. The CDR3, as DNA: TGTGCCAGCAGCCAAGATTCAGGGATTAAGGAAGCTTTCTTT. Protein sequence: CASSQDSGIKEAFF.

The CDR3 DNA sequence: TGTGCCAGCAGTACACCCGGGACACGCTCAAATACGCAGTATTTT. This codes for CASSTPGTRSNTQYF. This chain joins TRBV27 and TRBJ2-3; D is perhaps TRBD1 (6 bases). Germline V gene sequence: CDR1 MNHEY, CDR2 SMNVEV (reference sequence). This CDR3 has 15 amino acids. V lost 5 bases, J lost 7 bases, and 19 bases lay in between.

This sequence joins TRBV10-2 and TRBJ2-7, with TRBD1 identical over 12 bases. The ends lost 8 bases at V and 6 bases at J; junction bases unmatched: 23. From germline, CDR1 is WSHSY and CDR2 SAAADI. CDR3 length equals 19 residues. The CDR3 loop is CASHQLMGTGGGLPGEQYF. The CDR3 nucleotides are TGCGCCAGCCACCAGCTGATGGGGACAGGGGGCGGTTTACCTGGCGAGCAGTACTTC.

The V and J genes are TRBV19 and TRBJ1-5; D perhaps matches TRBD1 (5 bases). Trimming took off 7 bases at V and 1 base at J, with 8 bases between the two ends. Per the germline V gene, CDR1 is LNHDA and CDR2 is SQIVND (reference sequence). The CDR3 runs 13 residues. CDR3 DNA sequence: TGTGCCAGTACCAGGGCCAGCAATCAGCCCCAGCATTTT. Translation: CASTRASNQPQHF.

To note about this clonotype: The conserved final phenylalanine or tryptophan is absent from the CDR3, which likely points to a read error. The rearrangement joins TRBV2 to TRBJ2-1; weak D call: TRBD1 (5 bases). V lost 8 bases and J lost 5, with 13 bases in between. Germline V gene data show CDR1 as SNHLY and CDR2 as FYNNEI. This CDR3 is built from 13 residues. DNA for the CDR3: TGTGCCAGCGGTGGGTGGACAAACAATGAGCAGTTCCTC. It encodes CASGGWTNNEQFL.

This clonotype has only one observation. V usage is TRBV7-3 and J usage is TRBJ2-1; D is tentatively TRBD1 or TRBD2 (5 bases each). The germline CDR1 and CDR2 sequences are SGHTA and FQGTGA. V lost 0 bases, J lost 5 bases, and 17 bases lay in between. The CDR3 is 17 residues long. The CDR3 nucleotides are TGTGCCAGCAGCTTAACTCCGGGACCCCACCTGAACAATGAGCAGTTCTTC. Translation: CASSLTPGPHLNNEQFF.

This clonotype was recorded a few times. The genes are TRBV18 and TRBJ2-5; the D is unclear. V lost 1 base to trimming and J lost 4 bases, with 10 bases between them. The CDR3 sequence is 14 residues long. Germline V gives CDR1 KGHSH, CDR2 LQKENI. CDR3 sequence: CASSPRVGPETQYF. The DNA of the CDR3 is TGTGCCAGCTCACCACGGGTGGGTCCAGAGACCCAGTACTTC. Full variable domain (missing parts from reference TRBV18 and TRBJ2-5): NAGVMQNPRHLVRRRGQEARLRCSPMKGHSHVYWYRQLPEEGLKFMVYLQKENIIDESGMPKERFSAEFPKEGPSILRIQQVVRGDSAAYFCASSPRVGPETQYFGPGTRLLVL.

The J gene is TRBJ1-2, the V gene TRBV7-9, with D possibly being TRBD1 (6 bases). This CDR3 spans 14 amino acids. From germline, CDR1 is SEHNR and CDR2 FQNEAQ (reference sequence). V was pared by 4 bases and J by 6 bases, with 15 bases between. The CDR3 region is CASSSQGRKNGYTF. The CDR3 coding sequence is TGTGCCAGCAGCTCGCAGGGGAGAAAGAATGGCTACACCTTC.

This clonotype was counted many times. The chain couples TRBV20-1 to TRBJ2-2, with 10 bases fitting TRBD2. CDR3 length equals 15 residues. V lost 5 bases and J lost 4; bases outside the gene matches: 7. Germline CDR1 DFQATT, CDR2 SNEGSKA (reference sequence). CDR3 DNA sequence: TGCAGTGCTTTACCTAGCGGGGGACGCACCGGGGAGCTGTTTTTT. It encodes CSALPSGGRTGELFF.

CDR3 in DNA: TGTGCCAGCACTCAAGGGACCAGACCCAATGGCTACACCTTC. This translates into CASTQGTRPNGYTF. The chain carries TRBV6-1 and TRBJ1-2; a possible D gene is TRBD1 (5 bases). Germline V gives CDR1 MNHNS, CDR2 SASEGT. V was pared by 7 bases and J by 6 bases, with 18 bases between. The CDR3 is 14 amino acids.

This chain joins TRBV19 and TRBJ2-7, with 7 positions matching TRBD1. V lost 8 bases, J lost 6 bases, and 7 bases stayed unmatched. CDR1 and CDR2 (germline): LNHDA, SQIVND (reference sequence). The CDR3 contains 12 residues. CDR3 amino acids: CASGRQGGEQYF. Written as DNA, the CDR3 is TGTGCCAGTGGGAGACAGGGTGGCGAGCAGTACTTC.

This clonotype has a count of ten or more. This chain uses TRBV10-3 with TRBJ1-6; no definite D call. Deletions cut 2 bases from V and 5 bases from J, with 10 bases between. Germline-derived CDR1 and CDR2 are ENHRY and SYGVKD. This CDR3 contains 15 residues. The CDR3 sequence is CAISEESANNSPLHF. The CDR3 DNA follows: TGTGCCATCAGTGAGGAGTCCGCGAATAATTCACCCCTCCACTTT.

This clonotype showed up many times. The rearrangement links TRBV7-3 to TRBJ2-7; TRBD1 matches at 9 bases. The ends lost 5 bases at V and 2 bases at J; junction bases unmatched: 7. The CDR3 is 15 residues long. Germline values: CDR1 SGHTA, CDR2 FQGTGA. The DNA of the CDR3 is TGTGCCAGCAGCATTCCCGGGACAGGGACCTACGAGCAGTACGTC. This translates into CASSIPGTGTYEQYV.